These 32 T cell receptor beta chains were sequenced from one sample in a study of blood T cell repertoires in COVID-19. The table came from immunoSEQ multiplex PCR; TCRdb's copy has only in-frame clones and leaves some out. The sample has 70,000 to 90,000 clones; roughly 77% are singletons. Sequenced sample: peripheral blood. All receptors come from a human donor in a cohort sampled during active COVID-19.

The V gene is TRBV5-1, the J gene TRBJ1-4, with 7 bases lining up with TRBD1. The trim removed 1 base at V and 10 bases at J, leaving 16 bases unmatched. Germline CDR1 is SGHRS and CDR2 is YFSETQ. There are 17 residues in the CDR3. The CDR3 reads CASSLLPDRQGSGKLFF. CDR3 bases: TGCGCCAGCAGCTTGCTTCCCGACCGACAGGGAAGTGGAAAACTGTTTTTT.

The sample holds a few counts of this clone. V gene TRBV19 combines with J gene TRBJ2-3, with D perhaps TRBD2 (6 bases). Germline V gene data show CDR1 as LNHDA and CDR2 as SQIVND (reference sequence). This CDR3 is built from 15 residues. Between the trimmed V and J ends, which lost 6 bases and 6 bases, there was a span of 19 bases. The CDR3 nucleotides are TGTGCCAGTAGACTGGGAGGCCAAATCGGGGATACGCAGTATTTT. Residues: CASRLGGQIGDTQYF.

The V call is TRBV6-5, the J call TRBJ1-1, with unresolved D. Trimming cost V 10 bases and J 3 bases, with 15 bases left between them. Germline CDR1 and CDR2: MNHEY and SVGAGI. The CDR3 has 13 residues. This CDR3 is CAILQRRDTEAFF. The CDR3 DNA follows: TGTGCCATTCTACAGAGACGAGACACTGAAGCTTTCTTT.

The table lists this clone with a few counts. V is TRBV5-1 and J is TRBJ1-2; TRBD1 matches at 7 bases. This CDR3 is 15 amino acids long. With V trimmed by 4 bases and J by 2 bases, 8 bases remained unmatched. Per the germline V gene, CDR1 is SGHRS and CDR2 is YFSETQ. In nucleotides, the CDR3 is TGCGCCAGCAGCCCGCAGGGGGGAATAAACTATGGCTACACCTTC. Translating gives CASSPQGGINYGYTF.

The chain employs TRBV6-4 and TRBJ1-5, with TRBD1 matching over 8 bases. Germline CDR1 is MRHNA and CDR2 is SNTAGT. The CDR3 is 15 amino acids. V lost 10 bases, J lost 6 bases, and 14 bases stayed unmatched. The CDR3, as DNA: TGTGCCATCCCGGCAGGGGGCAGCCCGACTCAGCCCCAGCATTTT. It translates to CAIPAGGSPTQPQHF.

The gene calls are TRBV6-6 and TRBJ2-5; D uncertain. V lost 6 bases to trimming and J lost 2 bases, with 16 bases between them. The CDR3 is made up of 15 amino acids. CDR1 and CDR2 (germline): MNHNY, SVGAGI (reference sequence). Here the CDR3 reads CASSSYIITQETQYF. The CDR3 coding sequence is TGTGCCAGCAGCTCATACATTATTACACAAGAGACCCAGTACTTC.

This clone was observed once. The CDR3 here is CASSLTGLAYQETQYF. CDR3 in DNA: TGTGCCAGCAGCTTAACGGGTTTAGCGTACCAAGAGACCCAGTACTTC. The chain is built from TRBV7-3 and TRBJ2-5, with D perhaps TRBD2 (5 bases). CDR1 and CDR2 from the germline V gene are SGHTA and FQGTGA. The CDR3 sequence is 16 residues long. Trimming cost V 0 bases and J 0 bases, with 11 bases left between them.

CDR3 sequence: CASSRPGLEGGYTF. As DNA, the CDR3 is TGTGCCAGCAGTCGCCCGGGTCTCGAAGGTGGCTACACCTTC. This sequence joins TRBV6-2 or TRBV6-3 and TRBJ1-2; D gene uncertain. The CDR3 consists of 14 residues. Trimming removed 5 bases from V and 7 bases from J, with 17 bases in between. Per the germline V gene, CDR1 is MNHEY and CDR2 is SVGEGT.

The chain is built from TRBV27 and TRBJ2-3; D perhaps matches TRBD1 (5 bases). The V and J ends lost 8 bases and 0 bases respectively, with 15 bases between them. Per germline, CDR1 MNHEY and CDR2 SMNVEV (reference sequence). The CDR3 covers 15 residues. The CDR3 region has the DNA TGTGCCAGCCTCCCCAGGGTCACTAGCACAGATACGCAGTATTTT. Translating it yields CASLPRVTSTDTQYF.

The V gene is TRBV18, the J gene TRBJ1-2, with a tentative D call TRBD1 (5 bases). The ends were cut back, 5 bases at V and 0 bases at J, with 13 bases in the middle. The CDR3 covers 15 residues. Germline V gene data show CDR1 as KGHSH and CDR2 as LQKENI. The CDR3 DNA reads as TGTGCCAGCTCAGAAGACAGCATCTCTAACTATGGCTACACCTTC. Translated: CASSEDSISNYGYTF.

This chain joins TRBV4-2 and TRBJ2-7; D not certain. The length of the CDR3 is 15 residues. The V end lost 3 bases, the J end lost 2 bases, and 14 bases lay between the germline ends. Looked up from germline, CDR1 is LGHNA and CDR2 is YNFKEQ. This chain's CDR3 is CASSHGGLSPYEQYF. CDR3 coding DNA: TGTGCCAGCAGCCACGGCGGTCTCTCCCCCTACGAGCAGTACTTC.

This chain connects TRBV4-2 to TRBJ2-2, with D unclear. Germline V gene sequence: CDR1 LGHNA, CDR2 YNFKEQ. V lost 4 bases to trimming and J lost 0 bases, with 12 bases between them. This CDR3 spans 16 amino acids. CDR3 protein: CASSRRDLTNTGELFF. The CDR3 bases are TGTGCCAGCAGCCGCCGTGACTTGACGAACACCGGGGAGCTGTTTTTT.

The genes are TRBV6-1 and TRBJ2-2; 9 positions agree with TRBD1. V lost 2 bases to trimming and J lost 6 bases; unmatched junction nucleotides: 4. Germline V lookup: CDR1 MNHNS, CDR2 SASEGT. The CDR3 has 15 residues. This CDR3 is CASSERTGEAGELFF. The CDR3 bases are TGTGCCAGCAGTGAAAGGACAGGGGAGGCCGGGGAGCTGTTTTTT.

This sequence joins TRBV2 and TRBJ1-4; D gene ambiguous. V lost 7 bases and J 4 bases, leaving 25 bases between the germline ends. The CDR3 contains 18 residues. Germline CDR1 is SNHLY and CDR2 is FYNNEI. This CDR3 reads CASTTSGVWMEGNEKLFF. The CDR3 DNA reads TGTGCCAGCACTACAAGTGGGGTCTGGATGGAGGGTAATGAAAAACTGTTTTTT. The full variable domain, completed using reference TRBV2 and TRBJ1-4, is EPEVTQTPSHQVTQMGQEVILRCVPISNHLYFYWYRQILGQKVEFLVSFYNNEISEKSEIFDDQFSVERPDGSNFTLKIRSTKLEDSAMYFCASTTSGVWMEGNEKLFFGSGTQLSVL.

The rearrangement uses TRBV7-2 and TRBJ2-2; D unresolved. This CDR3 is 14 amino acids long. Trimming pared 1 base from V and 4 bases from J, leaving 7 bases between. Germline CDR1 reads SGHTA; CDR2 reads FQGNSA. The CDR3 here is CASSLVWATGELFF. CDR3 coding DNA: TGTGCCAGCAGCTTAGTCTGGGCCACCGGGGAGCTGTTTTTT.

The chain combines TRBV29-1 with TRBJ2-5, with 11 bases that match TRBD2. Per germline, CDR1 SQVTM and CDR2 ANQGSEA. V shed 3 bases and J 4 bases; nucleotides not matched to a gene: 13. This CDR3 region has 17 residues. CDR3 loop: CSVDGGELAGDVETQYF. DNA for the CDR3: TGCAGCGTTGATGGTGGGGAACTAGCGGGAGATGTAGAGACCCAGTACTTC.

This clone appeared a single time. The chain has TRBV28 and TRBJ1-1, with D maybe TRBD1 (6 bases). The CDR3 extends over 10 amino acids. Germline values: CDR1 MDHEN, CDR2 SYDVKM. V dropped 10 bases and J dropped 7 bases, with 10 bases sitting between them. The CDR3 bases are TGTGCCACAGAGGGGGATGAAGCTTTCTTT. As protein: CATEGDEAFF.

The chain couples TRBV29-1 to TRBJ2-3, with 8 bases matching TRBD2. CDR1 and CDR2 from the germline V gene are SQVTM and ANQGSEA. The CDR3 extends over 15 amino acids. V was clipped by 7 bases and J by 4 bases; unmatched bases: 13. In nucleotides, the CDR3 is TGCAGCGCCCCCCCTCCCAGCGGGAGCGCAGATACGCAGTATTTT. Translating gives CSAPPPSGSADTQYF.

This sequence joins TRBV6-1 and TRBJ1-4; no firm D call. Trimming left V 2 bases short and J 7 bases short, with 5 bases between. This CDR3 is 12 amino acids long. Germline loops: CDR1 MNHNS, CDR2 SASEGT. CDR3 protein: CASSERGEKLFF. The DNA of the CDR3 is TGTGCCAGCAGTGAACGGGGTGAAAAACTGTTTTTT.

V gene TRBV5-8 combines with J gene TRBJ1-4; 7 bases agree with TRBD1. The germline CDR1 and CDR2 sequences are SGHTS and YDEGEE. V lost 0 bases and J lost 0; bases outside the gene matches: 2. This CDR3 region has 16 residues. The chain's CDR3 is CASSLGDSATNEKLFF. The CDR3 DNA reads TGTGCCAGCAGCTTGGGGGACAGCGCAACTAATGAAAAACTGTTTTTT.

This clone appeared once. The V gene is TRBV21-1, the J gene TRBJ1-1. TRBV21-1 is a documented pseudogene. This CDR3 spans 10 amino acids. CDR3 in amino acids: CASALLLLPF. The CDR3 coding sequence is TGTGCCAGCGCCCTTTTACTCCTCCCCTTT.

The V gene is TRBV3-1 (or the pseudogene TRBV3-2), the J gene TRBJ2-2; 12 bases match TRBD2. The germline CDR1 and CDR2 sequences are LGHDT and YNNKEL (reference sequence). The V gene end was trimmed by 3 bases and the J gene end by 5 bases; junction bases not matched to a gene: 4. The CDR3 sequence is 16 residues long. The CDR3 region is CASSQTSGRWTGELFF. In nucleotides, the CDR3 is TGTGCCAGCAGCCAGACTAGCGGGAGATGGACCGGGGAGCTGTTTTTT.

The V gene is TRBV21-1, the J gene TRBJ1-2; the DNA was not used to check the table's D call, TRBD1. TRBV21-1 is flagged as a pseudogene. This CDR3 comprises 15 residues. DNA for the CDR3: TGTGCCAGCAGCAAAGGGACAGGGACAAAGAATGGCTACACCTTC. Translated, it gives CASSKGTGTKNGYTF.

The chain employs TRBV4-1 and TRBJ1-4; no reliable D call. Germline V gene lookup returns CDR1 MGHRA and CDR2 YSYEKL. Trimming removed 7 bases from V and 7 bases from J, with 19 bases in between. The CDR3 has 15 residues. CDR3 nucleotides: TGCGCCAGCACCCGACAAGGACTATACCCTGAAAAACTGTTTTTT. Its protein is CASTRQGLYPEKLFF.

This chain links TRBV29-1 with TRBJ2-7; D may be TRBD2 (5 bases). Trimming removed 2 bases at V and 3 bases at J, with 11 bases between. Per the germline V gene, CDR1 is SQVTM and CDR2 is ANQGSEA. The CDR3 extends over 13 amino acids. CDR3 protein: CSVESGDDYEQYF. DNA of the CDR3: TGCAGCGTTGAATCCGGGGATGACTACGAGCAGTACTTC.

Written as DNA, the CDR3 is TGTGCCAGCAGCTTAGCTATCGAGACAGGTTCAGCAGATACGCAGTATTTT. Translating it yields CASSLAIETGSADTQYF. The chain links TRBV7-2 to TRBJ2-3, with a tentative D call TRBD1 (6 bases). Germline loops: CDR1 SGHTA, CDR2 FQGNSA. The CDR3 totals 17 residues. Deletions cut 0 bases from V and 4 bases from J, with 17 bases between.

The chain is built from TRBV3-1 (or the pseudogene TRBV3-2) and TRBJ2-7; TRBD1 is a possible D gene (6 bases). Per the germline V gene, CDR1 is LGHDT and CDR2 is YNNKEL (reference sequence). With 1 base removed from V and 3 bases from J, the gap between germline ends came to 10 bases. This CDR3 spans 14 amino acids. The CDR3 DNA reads TGTGCCAGCAGCCAAGTCGAGGGGGTCTACGAGCAGTACTTC. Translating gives CASSQVEGVYEQYF.

The CDR3 region has the DNA TGTGCCAGCTCACCGAGGGCGCTAGCGGGAAATTTTGAGCAGTTCTTC. Amino acid sequence: CASSPRALAGNFEQFF. The chain carries TRBV18 and TRBJ2-1; 9 bases are a match to TRBD2. CDR3 length: 16 amino acids. Germline CDR1 KGHSH, CDR2 LQKENI. J lost 9 bases, V lost 3 bases, and 12 bases had no gene match. The full variable domain, rest sourced from reference TRBV18 and TRBJ2-1, is NAGVMQNPRHLVRRRGQEARLRCSPMKGHSHVYWYRQLPEEGLKFMVYLQKENIIDESGMPKERFSAEFPKEGPSILRIQQVVRGDSAAYFCASSPRALAGNFEQFFGPGTRLTVL.

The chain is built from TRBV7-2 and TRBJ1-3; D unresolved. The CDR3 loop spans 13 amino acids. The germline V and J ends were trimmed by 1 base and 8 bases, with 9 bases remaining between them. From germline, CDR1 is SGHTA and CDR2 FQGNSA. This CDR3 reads CASSLGHGDTIYF. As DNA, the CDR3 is TGTGCCAGCAGCTTAGGCCACGGGGACACCATATATTTT. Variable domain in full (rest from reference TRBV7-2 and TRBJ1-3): GAGVSQSPSNKVTEKGKDVELRCDPISGHTALYWYRQSLGQGLEFLIYFQGNSAPDKSGLPSDRFSAERTGGSVSTLTIQRTQQEDSAVYLCASSLGHGDTIYFGEGSWLTVV.

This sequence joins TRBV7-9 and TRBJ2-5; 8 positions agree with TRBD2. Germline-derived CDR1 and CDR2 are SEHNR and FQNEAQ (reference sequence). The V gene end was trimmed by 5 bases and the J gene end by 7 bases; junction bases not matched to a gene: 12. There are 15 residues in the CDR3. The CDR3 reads CASSPTGGRSRTQYF. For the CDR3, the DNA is TGTGCCAGCAGCCCAACCGGCGGGAGGTCCAGGACCCAGTACTTC.

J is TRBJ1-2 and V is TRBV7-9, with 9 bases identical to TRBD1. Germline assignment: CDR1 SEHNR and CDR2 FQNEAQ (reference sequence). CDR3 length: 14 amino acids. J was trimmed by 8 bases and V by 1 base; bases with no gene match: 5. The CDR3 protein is CASSLGQGVTGYTF. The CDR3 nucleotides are TGTGCCAGCAGCTTAGGACAGGGGGTGACCGGCTACACCTTC.

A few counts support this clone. The CDR3 DNA reads TGTGCCAGCAGCTTAGTGGGACTAGCGGGGGGCTCCTACGAGCAGTACTTC. Protein: CASSLVGLAGGSYEQYF. The J gene is TRBJ2-7, the V gene TRBV7-9; 15 positions agree with TRBD2. Germline assignment: CDR1 SEHNR and CDR2 FQNEAQ (reference sequence). This CDR3 is built from 17 residues. Trimming took 1 base from V and 0 from J; bases not matched to a gene: 1.